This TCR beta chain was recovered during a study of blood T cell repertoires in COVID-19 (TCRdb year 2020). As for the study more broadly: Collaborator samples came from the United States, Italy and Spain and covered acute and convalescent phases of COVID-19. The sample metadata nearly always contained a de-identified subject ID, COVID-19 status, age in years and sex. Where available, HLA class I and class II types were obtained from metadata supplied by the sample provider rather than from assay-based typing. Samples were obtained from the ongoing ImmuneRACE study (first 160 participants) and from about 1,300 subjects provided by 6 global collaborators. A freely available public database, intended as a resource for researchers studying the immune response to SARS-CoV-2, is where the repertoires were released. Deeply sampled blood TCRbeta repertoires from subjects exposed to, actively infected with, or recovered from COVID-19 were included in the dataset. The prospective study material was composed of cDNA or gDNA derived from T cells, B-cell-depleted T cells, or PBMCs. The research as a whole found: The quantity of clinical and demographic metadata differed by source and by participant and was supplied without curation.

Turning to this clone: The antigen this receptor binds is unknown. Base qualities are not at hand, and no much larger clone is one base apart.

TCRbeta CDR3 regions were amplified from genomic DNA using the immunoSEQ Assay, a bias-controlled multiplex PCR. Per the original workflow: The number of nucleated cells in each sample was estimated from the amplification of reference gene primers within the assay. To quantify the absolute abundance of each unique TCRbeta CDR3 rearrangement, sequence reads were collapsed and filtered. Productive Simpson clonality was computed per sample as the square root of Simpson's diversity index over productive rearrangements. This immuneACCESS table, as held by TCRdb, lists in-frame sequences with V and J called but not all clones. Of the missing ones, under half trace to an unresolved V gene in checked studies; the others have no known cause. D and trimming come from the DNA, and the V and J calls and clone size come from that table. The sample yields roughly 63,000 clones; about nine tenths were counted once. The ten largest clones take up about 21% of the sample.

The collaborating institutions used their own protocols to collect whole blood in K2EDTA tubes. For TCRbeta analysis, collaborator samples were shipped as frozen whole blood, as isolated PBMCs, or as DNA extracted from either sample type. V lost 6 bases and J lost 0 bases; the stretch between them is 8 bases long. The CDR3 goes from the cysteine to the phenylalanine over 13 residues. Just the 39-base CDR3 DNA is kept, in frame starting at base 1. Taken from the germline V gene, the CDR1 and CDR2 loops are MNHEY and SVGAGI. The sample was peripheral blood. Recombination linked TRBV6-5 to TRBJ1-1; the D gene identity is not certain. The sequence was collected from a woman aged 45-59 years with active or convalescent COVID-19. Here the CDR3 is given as CASRTALNTEAFF. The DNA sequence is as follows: TGTGCCAGCAGAACAGCATTGAACACTGAAGCTTTCTTT.